Listed here are 13 T cell receptor beta chains from one sample, sequenced in a study of cytomegalovirus exposure and HLA in healthy donors. The PCR contained 60 Vbeta and 13 Jbeta primers. TCRdb keeps only in-frame clones here, not all; method: immunoSEQ multiplex PCR. The sample yields 110,000 to 150,000 clones, 70% to 80% seen once. What was sequenced was PBMCs. These receptors were obtained from a female donor in good health and CMV-seronegative.

The genes are TRBV11-3 and TRBJ1-1, with a possible D match to TRBD1 (5 bases). Looked up from germline, CDR1 is SGHNT and CDR2 is YENEEA. The V end lost 1 base, the J end lost 1 base, and 13 bases lay between the germline ends. The CDR3 is made up of 16 amino acids. The CDR3: CASSLGSGRANTEAFF. For the CDR3, the DNA is TGTGCCAGCAGCTTAGGATCGGGCAGGGCGAACACTGAAGCTTTCTTT.

This clone was seen a handful of times. V and J are TRBV5-1 and TRBJ1-1; D might be TRBD1 (5 bases). V lost 5 bases and J lost 1, with 15 bases in between. The CDR3 extends over 15 amino acids. The germline V gene has CDR1 SGHRS and CDR2 YFSETQ. The CDR3 here is CASSTQIGQNTEAFF. CDR3 DNA: TGCGCCAGCAGTACACAAATTGGACAGAACACTGAAGCTTTCTTT. Based on the CDR3 plus reference TRBV5-1 and TRBJ1-1, the full variable domain is KAGVTQTPRYLIKTRGQQVTLSCSPISGHRSVSWYQQTPGQGLQFLFEYFSETQRNKGNFPGRFSGRQFSNSRSEMNVSTLELGDSALYLCASSTQIGQNTEAFFGQGTRLTVV.

The V call is TRBV19, the J call TRBJ1-3, with D perhaps TRBD1 (6 bases). The CDR3 spans 17 residues. The germline CDR1 and CDR2 sequences are LNHDA and SQIVND (reference sequence). V was clipped by 2 bases and J by 4 bases, with 18 bases between them. The CDR3 region is CASSIIGLGATGNTIYF. CDR3 nucleotide sequence: TGTGCCAGTAGTATAATAGGATTGGGGGCGACGGGAAACACCATATATTTT.

V is TRBV7-2 and J is TRBJ1-4; 9 nucleotides agree with TRBD1. Germline CDR1 SGHTA, CDR2 FQGNSA. Trimming at V came to 3 bases and at J to 8 bases, leaving 4 bases not matched to a gene. This CDR3 has 14 residues. CDR3 sequence reads: CASSFDRGDEKLFF. In DNA form, the CDR3 reads TGTGCCAGCAGCTTCGACAGGGGGGACGAAAAACTGTTTTTT.

The chain couples TRBV11-2 to TRBJ1-6, with 12 bases identical to TRBD1. Unmatched junction bases numbered 7, after V lost 5 bases and J lost 5 bases. CDR3 length equals 17 residues. Per the germline V gene, CDR1 is SGHAT and CDR2 is FQNNGV. CDR3 in amino acids: CASSTQGQGANNSPLHF. The CDR3 coding sequence is TGTGCCAGCAGCACACAGGGACAGGGGGCGAATAATTCACCCCTCCACTTT. The full variable domain, rest sourced from reference TRBV11-2 and TRBJ1-6, is EAGVAQSPRYKIIEKRQSVAFWCNPISGHATLYWYQQILGQGPKLLIQFQNNGVVDDSQLPKDRFSAERLKGVDSTLKIQPAKLEDSAVYLCASSTQGQGANNSPLHFGNGTRLTVT.

J is TRBJ1-2 and V is TRBV25-1; 8 bases line up with TRBD1. Per the germline V gene, CDR1 is MGHDK and CDR2 is SYGVNS. The junction had 8 bases not matched to a gene; V was cut back by 4 bases and J by 7 bases. The CDR3 runs to 14 residues. Here the CDR3 reads CASSVGQGVFGYTF. The CDR3 coding sequence is TGTGCCAGCAGTGTTGGACAGGGCGTCTTTGGCTACACCTTC.

As for this clone: Other nucleotide sequences from this sample produce the same CDR3. The chain recombines TRBV5-8 with TRBJ2-7, with TRBD1 identical over 12 bases. CDR1 and CDR2 (germline): SGHTS, YDEGEE. The CDR3 spans 14 residues. V shed 4 bases, J shed 11 bases, and the junction held 10 bases outside the gene matches. CDR3 region: CASSNPGQGAKEYF. The DNA of the CDR3 is TGTGCCAGCAGCAATCCGGGACAGGGGGCGAAGGAGTACTTC.

The rearrangement uses TRBV10-3 and TRBJ1-2; no reliable D call. The germline CDR1 and CDR2 sequences are ENHRY and SYGVKD. This CDR3 contains 14 residues. Trimming left V 2 bases short and J 6 bases short, with 13 bases between. The DNA of the CDR3 is TGTGCCATCAGTGAGAGTCCGGGTGAGAATGGCTACACCTTC. As protein: CAISESPGENGYTF.

Remarks on this clone: The same CDR3 arises from other DNA sequences in this sample as well. This chain uses TRBV4-1 with TRBJ2-7; 7 bases agree with TRBD2. The germline V gene encodes CDR1 MGHRA and CDR2 YSYEKL. V shed 3 bases, J shed 0 bases, and the junction held 5 bases outside the gene matches. The length of the CDR3 is 15 residues. CDR3 amino acids: CASSQGGGPSYEQYF. The CDR3 DNA is TGCGCCAGCAGCCAGGGGGGGGGACCCTCCTACGAGCAGTACTTC.

The gene calls are TRBV7-9 and TRBJ1-2; the match to TRBD1 covers 12 bases. CDR1 and CDR2 (germline): SEHNR, FQNEAQ (reference sequence). The CDR3 consists of 16 residues. V trimming: 5 bases; J trimming: 8 bases; junction bases outside the gene matches: 12. The CDR3 loop reads CASSLGTGGERRGYTF. CDR3 in DNA: TGTGCCAGCAGCCTCGGGACAGGGGGCGAAAGGCGAGGCTACACCTTC.

The J gene is TRBJ2-7, the V gene TRBV15; tentative D call: TRBD2 (6 bases). CDR3 length equals 15 residues. In germline, CDR1 is LNHNV, CDR2 YYDKDF (reference sequence). V was cut by 3 bases and J by 1 base, with 13 bases left in between. The CDR3 nucleotides are TGTGCCACCAGCAGTTGGGGGGACGGTTCCTACGAGCAGTACTTC. It encodes CATSSWGDGSYEQYF.

The chain carries TRBV15 and TRBJ1-2; D is ambiguous. CDR1 and CDR2 from the germline V gene are LNHNV and YYDKDF (reference sequence). V was pared by 3 bases and J by 8 bases, with 10 bases between. CDR3 length: 12 amino acids. CDR3 in DNA: TGTGCCACCAGCAGGTTCAGTGGCGGCTACACCTTC. It codes for CATSRFSGGYTF.

This clone was seen a few times. V usage is TRBV28 and J usage is TRBJ1-4; the match to TRBD1 covers 8 bases. V lost 11 bases and J lost 3; bases outside the gene matches: 5. The CDR3 totals 13 residues. The germline V gene encodes CDR1 MDHEN and CDR2 SYDVKM. The CDR3 region is CAGQGRANEKLFF. In DNA form, the CDR3 reads TGTGCCGGACAGGGTCGGGCTAATGAAAAACTGTTTTTT. Variable domain in full (rest from reference TRBV28 and TRBJ1-4): DVKVTQSSRYLVKRTGEKVFLECVQDMDHENMFWYRQDPGLGLRLIYFSYDVKMKEKGDIPEGYSVSREKKERFSLILESASTNQTSMYLCAGQGRANEKLFFGSGTQLSVL.